This TCR beta chain came from a study of shared clonotypes between healthy human individuals. This CDR3 spans 15 amino acids. The table came from immunoSEQ multiplex PCR; TCRdb's copy has only in-frame clones and leaves some out. The sample includes millions of clones, 95% seen only once; the top ten take 0.1% to 0.15%. Findings and limits, study-wide: Larger richness was generally estimated for naive than memory subsets.

For this clone: Its specificity is unknown.

What was sequenced was naive CD4+ T cells sorted from blood. Subset defined: CD45RA+ positively selected. V and J are TRBV21-1 and TRBJ1-5. TRBV21-1 is noted as a pseudogene. This receptor was taken from a young man in good health. For the CDR3, the DNA is TGTGCCAGCAGCTTCCCGAGAACACTCAATCAGCCCCAGCATTTT. It encodes CASSFPRTLNQPQHF.